This TCR beta chain was obtained from a study of T cell responses to AZD1222 COVID-19 vaccine. Clones were read by immunoSEQ multiplex PCR, and TCRdb kept only the in-frame ones, dropping some. Here the sample spans 100,000 to 150,000 clones, roughly 93% being singletons. The sequence came from an adult who received the AZD1222 COVID-19 vaccine. Sequences were derived from peripheral blood, sampled 28 days after the second AZD1222 dose.

CDR3 sequence reads: CASSQDRSGSDYEQYF. CDR3 coding DNA: TGTGCCAGCAGCCAAGACCGTAGCGGGAGTGACTACGAGCAGTACTTC. The V gene is TRBV4-2, the J gene TRBJ2-7; TRBD2 matches at 9 bases. This CDR3 has 16 residues. Germline V CDR1 and CDR2: LGHNA, YNFKEQ. The V segment lost 0 bases and the J segment 3 bases; nucleotides outside the gene matches: 6.